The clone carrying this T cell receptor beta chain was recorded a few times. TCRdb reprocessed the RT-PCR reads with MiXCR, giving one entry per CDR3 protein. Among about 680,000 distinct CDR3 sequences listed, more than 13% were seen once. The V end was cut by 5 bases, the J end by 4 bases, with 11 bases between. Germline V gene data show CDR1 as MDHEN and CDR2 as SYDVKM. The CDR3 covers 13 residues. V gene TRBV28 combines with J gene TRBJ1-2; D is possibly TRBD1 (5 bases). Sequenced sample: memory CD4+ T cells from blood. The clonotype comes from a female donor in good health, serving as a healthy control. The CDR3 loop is CASSTGLFYGYTF. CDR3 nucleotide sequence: TGTGCCAGCAGTACGGGACTATTCTATGGCTACACCTTC.